What follows are 24 T cell receptor beta chains derived from one specimen sequenced in a study of blood T cell repertoires in COVID-19. Sequenced by immunoSEQ multiplex PCR; TCRdb stores in-frame clones only, minus some. The data show about 90,000 clones, with approximately 86% seen just once and roughly 10% held by the top ten. The sequenced sample was peripheral blood. The receptors were gathered from a woman in her 70s with active or convalescent COVID-19.

The chain carries TRBV7-2 and TRBJ2-5; D possibly corresponds to TRBD1 (6 bases). The CDR3 is 15 amino acids. With 1 base removed from V and 5 bases from J, the gap between germline ends came to 14 bases. The germline V gene encodes CDR1 SGHTA and CDR2 FQGNSA. The CDR3: CASSLGGPGGETQYF. CDR3 DNA: TGTGCCAGCAGCTTAGGGGGGCCCGGTGGGGAGACCCAGTACTTC.

V is TRBV19 and J is TRBJ2-7; no reliable D call. V was cut by 3 bases and J by 2 bases, with 11 bases left in between. The CDR3 covers 14 residues. The germline CDR1 and CDR2 sequences are LNHDA and SQIVND (reference sequence). The CDR3 loop is CASSIFGQPYEQYF. CDR3 DNA sequence: TGTGCCAGTAGTATTTTCGGTCAACCCTACGAGCAGTACTTC.

V usage is TRBV27 and J usage is TRBJ2-1; 12 bases agree with TRBD2. The CDR3 runs to 17 residues. The germline gives CDR1 MNHEY, CDR2 SMNVEV (reference sequence). The J segment lost 0 bases and the V segment lost 6 bases, leaving 6 bases of the junction unmatched. The CDR3 bases are TGTGCCAGCAGCAGGACTAGCGGGGTTACCTCCTACAATGAGCAGTTCTTC. It translates to CASSRTSGVTSYNEQFF.

This rearrangement joins TRBV6-5 to TRBJ2-3, with TRBD2 as a possible D gene (5 bases). CDR1 and CDR2 (germline): MNHEY, SVGAGI. V shed 5 bases and J shed 7 bases, with 10 bases lying between them. This CDR3 has 12 amino acids. In DNA, the CDR3 is TGTGCCAGCAGTACCGGAGGTAATACGCAGTATTTT. The encoded protein is CASSTGGNTQYF.

The J gene is TRBJ2-3, the V gene TRBV7-8; 13 nucleotides match TRBD2. Per germline, CDR1 SGHVS and CDR2 FQNEAQ. The CDR3 spans 17 residues. Trimming took 3 bases from V and 5 from J; bases not matched to a gene: 8. CDR3 coding DNA: TGTGCCAGCAGCTTTGGAGGACTAGCGGGGGCGGGAGATACGCAGTATTTT. As protein: CASSFGGLAGAGDTQYF.

CDR3: CATGDPGLAGVLDTQYF. The CDR3 coding sequence is TGTGCCACCGGAGATCCGGGACTAGCGGGGGTTTTAGATACGCAGTATTTT. J is TRBJ2-3 and V is TRBV28; TRBD2 matches at 14 bases. V shed 10 bases, J shed 5 bases, and the junction held 14 bases outside the gene matches. The CDR3 contains 17 residues. Germline values: CDR1 MDHEN, CDR2 SYDVKM.

The chain uses TRBV9 and TRBJ1-6; 7 nucleotides match TRBD1. With V trimmed by 3 bases and J by 0 bases, 3 bases remained unmatched. CDR1 and CDR2 from the germline V gene are SGDLS and YYNGEE. The CDR3 is 16 amino acids. The CDR3 loop is CASSEQGSSYNSPLHF. The CDR3 nucleotides are TGTGCCAGCAGCGAACAGGGGAGCTCCTATAATTCACCCCTCCACTTT.

The chain is built from TRBV6-6 and TRBJ1-6; TRBD1 aligns across 9 bases. CDR1 is MNHNY and CDR2 is SVGAGI in the germline V gene (reference sequence). The CDR3 extends over 18 amino acids. V shed 6 bases and J 9 bases; nucleotides not matched to a gene: 18. The chain's CDR3 is CASSRKNSRQGVFSPLHF. CDR3 DNA sequence: TGTGCCAGCAGCCGAAAAAACAGTAGACAGGGGGTATTTTCACCCCTCCACTTT.

This chain's CDR3 is CASGSRQGARPGNTIYF. The DNA for the CDR3 is TGTGCCAGTGGATCTAGACAGGGGGCTCGTCCTGGAAACACCATATATTTT. The chain joins TRBV19 to TRBJ1-3; 10 bases fit TRBD1. The CDR3 consists of 17 residues. V shed 8 bases and J 2 bases; nucleotides not matched to a gene: 12. Germline V gene data show CDR1 as LNHDA and CDR2 as SQIVND (reference sequence).

This chain uses TRBV11-2 with TRBJ1-1; D not certain. This CDR3 is built from 13 residues. Looked up from germline, CDR1 is SGHAT and CDR2 is FQNNGV. With 3 bases removed from V and 4 bases from J, the gap between germline ends came to 9 bases. CDR3 region: CASSFKIGTEAFF. The CDR3 region has the DNA TGTGCCAGCAGCTTTAAAATCGGCACTGAAGCTTTCTTT.

The chain combines TRBV6-5 with TRBJ1-2; TRBD1 agrees at 8 bases. The germline V gene encodes CDR1 MNHEY and CDR2 SVGAGI. CDR3 size: 15 residues. V shed 6 bases and J 4 bases; nucleotides not matched to a gene: 10. The CDR3 DNA reads TGTGCCAGCAGCCAGGGGGCGATGTCCCTCTATGGCTACACCTTC. It translates to CASSQGAMSLYGYTF.

Here the CDR3 reads CASSLSSGGVNEQFF. CDR3 bases: TGTGCCAGCTCACTATCGTCCGGGGGGGTGAATGAGCAGTTCTTC. The rearrangement links TRBV18 to TRBJ2-1; 8 bases are shared with TRBD2. The trim removed 4 bases at V and 7 bases at J, leaving 9 bases unmatched. This CDR3 region has 15 residues. Germline CDR1 and CDR2: KGHSH and LQKENI.

V usage is TRBV5-1 and J usage is TRBJ2-3; 9 bases are shared with TRBD2. The V segment lost 4 bases and the J segment 3 bases; nucleotides outside the gene matches: 18. This CDR3 is built from 19 residues. Germline CDR1 and CDR2: SGHRS and YFSETQ. Here the CDR3 reads CASSGSGRGGALGTDTQYF. The CDR3 DNA follows: TGCGCCAGCAGCGGATCGGGTCGCGGGGGGGCCTTGGGGACAGATACGCAGTATTTT.

CDR3 protein: CASSPADSNQPQHF. Here the CDR3 DNA reads TGTGCCAGCTCACCCGCGGATAGCAATCAGCCCCAGCATTTT. The V gene is TRBV18, the J gene TRBJ1-5; D remains unclear. This CDR3 contains 14 residues. Germline CDR1 reads KGHSH; CDR2 reads LQKENI. V shed 3 bases and J shed 0 bases, with 6 bases lying between them.

The chain is built from TRBV29-1 and TRBJ2-2; 7 bases fit TRBD2. The CDR3 sequence is 14 residues long. The germline V gene has CDR1 SQVTM and CDR2 ANQGSEA. V lost 6 bases and J lost 3; bases outside the gene matches: 7. CDR3 amino acids: CSVHLGGDTGELFF. The CDR3 coding sequence is TGCAGCGTCCACTTGGGGGGGGACACCGGGGAGCTGTTTTTT.

V is TRBV10-3 and J is TRBJ1-2; D is perhaps TRBD1 (5 bases). The CDR3 is 15 residues long. Germline CDR1 reads ENHRY; CDR2 reads SYGVKD. V dropped 6 bases and J dropped 2 bases, with 16 bases sitting between them. The CDR3 protein is CAIRPWGGGNYGYTF. Written as DNA, the CDR3 is TGTGCCATCAGACCTTGGGGCGGGGGGAACTATGGCTACACCTTC.

The rearrangement joins TRBV5-1 to TRBJ2-2; TRBD1 is a possible D gene (5 bases). This CDR3 is built from 15 residues. The germline V and J ends were trimmed by 4 bases and 1 base, with 11 bases remaining between them. Germline loops: CDR1 SGHRS, CDR2 YFSETQ. The CDR3 sequence is CASSALRGNTGELFF. The CDR3 nucleotides are TGCGCCAGCAGCGCGTTAAGGGGGAACACCGGGGAGCTGTTTTTT.

The gene calls are TRBV2 and TRBJ2-7; D not resolved. The ends were cut back, 8 bases at V and 0 bases at J, with 8 bases in the middle. This CDR3 contains 12 residues. CDR1 and CDR2 from the germline V gene are SNHLY and FYNNEI. This chain's CDR3 is CASLSNSYEQYF. DNA of the CDR3: TGTGCCAGCCTTAGTAACTCCTACGAGCAGTACTTC. The variable domain in full, completed from reference TRBV2 and TRBJ2-7, reads EPEVTQTPSHQVTQMGQEVILRCVPISNHLYFYWYRQILGQKVEFLVSFYNNEISEKSEIFDDQFSVERPDGSNFTLKIRSTKLEDSAMYFCASLSNSYEQYFGPGTRLTVT.

This clone was seen a single time. CDR3 residues: CASSQGVREGNQPQHF. The CDR3, as DNA: TGTGCCAGCAGCCAAGGGGTTCGGGAGGGCAATCAGCCCCAGCATTTT. The chain has TRBV4-2 and TRBJ1-5; D is unclear. Germline assignment: CDR1 LGHNA and CDR2 YNFKEQ. This CDR3 is 16 amino acids long. The V and J ends lost 1 base and 2 bases respectively, with 12 bases between them.

As DNA, the CDR3 is TGTGCCACCAGAGCTCCCCCGGGACAGGGAGAAGATCAGCCCCAGCATTTT. Its translation is CATRAPPGQGEDQPQHF. The chain is built from TRBV15 and TRBJ1-5, with 9 bases that match TRBD1. After removal of 6 bases from V and 5 bases from J, the junction contained 14 bases not matched to a gene. The CDR3 consists of 17 residues. Per the germline V gene, CDR1 is LNHNV and CDR2 is YYDKDF (reference sequence).

The rearrangement joins TRBV28 to TRBJ1-5; 7 bases are shared with TRBD1. CDR1 and CDR2 (germline): MDHEN, SYDVKM. The V segment lost 3 bases and the J segment 7 bases; nucleotides outside the gene matches: 6. The CDR3 totals 14 residues. The CDR3 bases are TGTGCCAGCAGTTTCTCTTTACAGGGGCAGCCCCAGCATTTT. Translating it yields CASSFSLQGQPQHF.

Remarks on this clone: Mismatch with germline at one junction end may stem from a read error. The chain joins TRBV28 to TRBJ2-7, with TRBD1 matching 7 bases. From germline, CDR1 is MDHEN and CDR2 SYDVKM. The CDR3 length is 12 residues. The CDR3 spells CASREHLDRAVF. CDR3 sequence (DNA): TGTGCCAGCAGAGAACACTTAGACAGGGCCGTCTTC.

V is TRBV6-4 and J is TRBJ2-2; D may be TRBD1 (6 bases). Looked up from germline, CDR1 is MRHNA and CDR2 is SNTAGT. The CDR3 covers 16 residues. The germline V and J ends were trimmed by 8 bases and 2 bases, with 18 bases remaining between them. In nucleotides, the CDR3 is TGTGCCAGCTCCTTTCAGGACAGCGGAAACACCGGGGAGCTGTTTTTT. Translated, it gives CASSFQDSGNTGELFF.

The chain links TRBV6-1 to TRBJ2-1, with 7 bases identical to TRBD1. Germline trimming cut 2 bases from V and 8 bases from J; bases unmatched to any gene: 12. The length of the CDR3 is 16 residues. CDR1 and CDR2 from the germline V gene are MNHNS and SASEGT. The chain's CDR3 is CASSEFQQGNSHEQFF. The CDR3 DNA sequence: TGTGCCAGCAGTGAATTTCAACAGGGGAATTCGCATGAGCAGTTCTTC.